This TCR beta chain was captured in a study of blood T cell repertoires in COVID-19. As for the study in general: Sources were T cells, B-cell-depleted T cells, or PBMCs; the material itself was cDNA or gDNA.

Original processing methods: It was from reference gene primer amplification that nucleated cell counts were estimated. Profiled with immunoSEQ multiplex PCR; TCRdb holds only in-frame clones, not every one. The V and J calls and clone size were taken over from that table, and D and trimming were inferred from the DNA. Seen here are fewer than 200,000 clones, around four fifths observed once, and the top ten hold 7.7%. The CDR3 extends over 12 amino acids. The germline gives CDR1 SGHVS, CDR2 FNYEAQ. The V end was cut by 4 bases, the J end by 0 bases, with 3 bases between. What was sequenced was peripheral blood. The chain is built from TRBV7-6 and TRBJ1-1, with D hard to call. This clonotype was sampled from a man aged 40-49 years who had recovered from COVID-19. The CDR3 bases are TGTGCCAGCAGCTCGGTGAACACTGAAGCTTTCTTT. Translated: CASSSVNTEAFF. The full variable domain, rest sourced from reference TRBV7-6 and TRBJ1-1, is GAGVSQSPRYKVTKRGQDVALRCDPISGHVSLYWYRQALGQGPEFLTYFNYEAQQDKSGLPNDRFSAERPEGSISTLTIQRTEQRDSAMYRCASSSVNTEAFFGQGTRLTVV.